This T cell receptor beta chain was documented in a study of cytomegalovirus exposure and HLA in healthy donors. Across the whole study: In an earlier analysis, approximately 120 million unique TCR beta sequences were found from some 200 million T cells.

From germline, CDR1 is SGHRS and CDR2 YFSETQ. The V end was cut by 0 bases, the J end by 0 bases, with 9 bases between. CDR3 length equals 15 residues. PCR involved 60 Vbeta and 13 Jbeta primers. The data were produced by immunoSEQ multiplex PCR, yet TCRdb's version contains in-frame clones alone and is incomplete. The data hold 130,000 or so clones, with approximately 87% observed a single time. The sequence derives from a woman aged 25 to 39 in good health and CMV-seronegative. Sequenced input: PBMCs. This chain links TRBV5-1 with TRBJ1-2, with D perhaps TRBD1 (5 bases). The CDR3 reads CASSLAPGSNYGYTF. In DNA, the CDR3 is TGCGCCAGCAGCTTGGCCCCAGGGTCTAACTATGGCTACACCTTC.